These T cell receptor beta chains were read from a single sample in a study of blood T cell repertoires in COVID-19. Method: immunoSEQ multiplex PCR; TCRdb's copy keeps in-frame clones and lacks some. This table has roughly 90,000 clones, roughly 89% appearing once. Sequencing was carried out using peripheral blood. These receptors originate from a man between 50 and 59 years old with acute or convalescent COVID-19. Each CDR3 is given with its conserved first and last residue. Each record gives: D gene, clone size, CDR3 length, V gene, J gene, CDR3 protein, CDR3 DNA. A D gene is named only where the DNA matches it firmly. Not every row has a clone size; where given, it reads once, few, many or a size class.

d_call: .
clone_size: .
cdr3_length: 11
v_call: TRBV10-1
j_call: TRBJ2-3
cdr3_aa: CASGAEDTQYF
cdr3_nt: TGCGCCAGCGGGGCGGAAGATACGCAGTATTTT

d_call: .
clone_size: .
cdr3_length: 16
v_call: TRBV2
j_call: TRBJ2-3
cdr3_aa: CASSEALLAVTDTQYF
cdr3_nt: TGTGCCAGCAGTGAAGCCCTGCTAGCCGTCACAGATACGCAGTATTTT

d_call: .
clone_size: .
cdr3_length: 15
v_call: TRBV18
j_call: TRBJ1-1
cdr3_aa: CASSPRDLGNTEAFF
cdr3_nt: TGTGCCAGCTCACCCCGGGACTTGGGGAACACTGAAGCTTTCTTT

d_call: .
clone_size: .
cdr3_length: 13
v_call: TRBV3-1/TRBV3-2
j_call: TRBJ2-3
cdr3_aa: CASSQKIYGTQYF
cdr3_nt: TGTGCCAGCAGCCAAAAGATTTACGGTACGCAGTATTTT

d_call: .
clone_size: .
cdr3_length: 15
v_call: TRBV7-2
j_call: TRBJ2-3
cdr3_aa: CASSLETPYTDTQYF
cdr3_nt: TGTGCCAGCAGCTTAGAAACTCCATACACAGATACGCAGTATTTT

d_call: TRBD1
clone_size: .
cdr3_length: 15
v_call: TRBV2
j_call: TRBJ2-5
cdr3_aa: CASRRQTGIQETQYF
cdr3_nt: TGTGCCAGCAGACGGCAGACAGGGATCCAAGAGACCCAGTACTTC

d_call: .
clone_size: .
cdr3_length: 14
v_call: TRBV5-4
j_call: TRBJ2-5
cdr3_aa: CASSLIGFRETQYF
cdr3_nt: TGTGCCAGCAGCTTGATCGGGTTTAGAGAGACCCAGTACTTC

d_call: TRBD1
clone_size: .
cdr3_length: 15
v_call: TRBV7-9
j_call: TRBJ2-1
cdr3_aa: CASSPRDRGWNEQFF
cdr3_nt: TGTGCCAGCAGCCCGAGGGACAGGGGATGGAATGAGCAGTTCTTC

d_call: .
clone_size: .
cdr3_length: 14
v_call: TRBV19
j_call: TRBJ1-1
cdr3_aa: CASKAGDQNTEAFF
cdr3_nt: TGTGCCAGTAAAGCAGGGGACCAAAACACTGAAGCTTTCTTT

d_call: .
clone_size: .
cdr3_length: 17
v_call: TRBV7-2
j_call: TRBJ1-1
cdr3_aa: CASSFDLVRVSSTEAFF
cdr3_nt: TGTGCCAGCAGCTTCGATTTAGTGAGGGTCTCGAGCACTGAAGCTTTCTTT

d_call: TRBD1
clone_size: .
cdr3_length: 15
v_call: TRBV6-5
j_call: TRBJ1-5
cdr3_aa: CASNLGQGARQPQHF
cdr3_nt: TGTGCCAGCAACCTAGGACAGGGGGCGAGGCAGCCCCAGCATTTT

d_call: .
clone_size: .
cdr3_length: 14
v_call: TRBV6-5
j_call: TRBJ2-7
cdr3_aa: CASSPDRFPYEQYF
cdr3_nt: TGTGCCAGCAGTCCTGACAGGTTCCCCTACGAGCAGTACTTC

d_call: .
clone_size: .
cdr3_length: 15
v_call: TRBV10-2
j_call: TRBJ1-5
cdr3_aa: CASSESEDSNQPQHF
cdr3_nt: TGCGCCAGCAGTGAGTCGGAGGACAGCAATCAGCCCCAGCATTTT

d_call: TRBD2
clone_size: .
cdr3_length: 17
v_call: TRBV7-9
j_call: TRBJ2-3
cdr3_aa: CASSSAPAGGRTDTQYF
cdr3_nt: TGTGCCAGCAGCTCAGCCCCGGCGGGGGGGCGCACAGATACGCAGTATTTT

d_call: TRBD1
clone_size: .
cdr3_length: 14
v_call: TRBV20-1
j_call: TRBJ1-4
cdr3_aa: CSASGQGVGEKLFF
cdr3_nt: TGCAGTGCTAGTGGACAGGGGGTGGGTGAAAAACTGTTTTTT

d_call: TRBD1
clone_size: .
cdr3_length: 12
v_call: TRBV5-6
j_call: TRBJ1-4
cdr3_aa: CASSLGDRVLFF
cdr3_nt: TGTGCCAGCAGCCTAGGGGACAGGGTACTGTTTTTT

d_call: TRBD2
clone_size: .
cdr3_length: 16
v_call: TRBV5-1
j_call: TRBJ2-3
cdr3_aa: CASSLGLAGAMDTQYF
cdr3_nt: TGCGCCAGCAGCCTCGGACTAGCGGGGGCCATGGATACGCAGTATTTT

d_call: .
clone_size: few
cdr3_length: 13
v_call: TRBV18
j_call: TRBJ2-1
cdr3_aa: CASSPGLFNEQFF
cdr3_nt: TGTGCCAGCTCGCCTGGACTCTTCAATGAGCAGTTCTTC

d_call: .
clone_size: .
cdr3_length: 15
v_call: TRBV29-1
j_call: TRBJ1-3
cdr3_aa: CSVEGDTRWGNTIYF
cdr3_nt: TGCAGCGTCGAGGGGGACACCCGTTGGGGAAACACCATATATTTT

d_call: TRBD1
clone_size: .
cdr3_length: 16
v_call: TRBV4-1
j_call: TRBJ1-4
cdr3_aa: CASSQRGGATNEKLFF
cdr3_nt: TGCGCCAGCAGCCAAAGAGGGGGCGCGACTAATGAAAAACTGTTTTTT

d_call: TRBD2
clone_size: .
cdr3_length: 16
v_call: TRBV9
j_call: TRBJ2-7
cdr3_aa: CASSVAGSGSPYEQYF
cdr3_nt: TGTGCCAGCAGCGTAGCTGGTAGCGGGAGCCCCTACGAGCAGTACTTC

d_call: .
clone_size: .
cdr3_length: 12
v_call: TRBV29-1
j_call: TRBJ1-4
cdr3_aa: CSVGTDYEKLFF
cdr3_nt: TGCAGCGTTGGGACAGATTATGAAAAACTGTTTTTT

d_call: .
clone_size: .
cdr3_length: 16
v_call: TRBV19
j_call: TRBJ2-1
cdr3_aa: CASSIRLSRGNNEQFF
cdr3_nt: TGTGCCAGTAGTATCAGGTTGTCGCGGGGCAACAATGAGCAGTTCTTC

d_call: .
clone_size: .
cdr3_length: 11
v_call: TRBV2
j_call: TRBJ1-4
cdr3_aa: CASSEREKLFF
cdr3_nt: TGTGCCAGCAGTGAACGGGAAAAACTGTTTTTT

d_call: TRBD1
clone_size: .
cdr3_length: 14
v_call: TRBV29-1
j_call: TRBJ1-1
cdr3_aa: CSVGQGSGAAEAFF
cdr3_nt: TGCAGCGTTGGACAGGGATCAGGGGCCGCTGAAGCTTTCTTT

d_call: .
clone_size: once
cdr3_length: 14
v_call: TRBV3-1/TRBV3-2
j_call: TRBJ1-4
cdr3_aa: CASSQNQRGEKLFF
cdr3_nt: TGTGCCAGCAGCCAAAATCAAAGAGGAGAAAAACTGTTTTTT

d_call: TRBD1
clone_size: .
cdr3_length: 14
v_call: TRBV19
j_call: TRBJ2-1
cdr3_aa: CASSSGQGANEQFF
cdr3_nt: TGTGCCAGTAGTTCGGGACAGGGAGCAAATGAGCAGTTCTTC

d_call: .
clone_size: .
cdr3_length: 16
v_call: TRBV23-1
j_call: TRBJ1-3
cdr3_aa: CASSLNSLVLGNTIYF
cdr3_nt: TGCGCCAGCAGTCTGAACTCCCTCGTTCTTGGAAACACCATATATTTT

d_call: .
clone_size: once
cdr3_length: 12
v_call: TRBV28
j_call: TRBJ1-1
cdr3_aa: CASSSLAKEAFF
cdr3_nt: TGTGCCAGCAGTTCTCTAGCGAAGGAAGCTTTCTTT

d_call: TRBD1
clone_size: .
cdr3_length: 14
v_call: TRBV7-2
j_call: TRBJ1-6
cdr3_aa: CASSLDRVNSPLHF
cdr3_nt: TGTGCCAGCAGTCTGGACAGGGTCAATTCACCCCTCCACTTT

d_call: TRBD1
clone_size: .
cdr3_length: 16
v_call: TRBV6-1
j_call: TRBJ1-5
cdr3_aa: CASSAGTVRGNQPQHF
cdr3_nt: TGTGCCAGCAGTGCAGGGACAGTGCGTGGCAATCAGCCCCAGCATTTT

d_call: TRBD2
clone_size: .
cdr3_length: 18
v_call: TRBV7-9
j_call: TRBJ2-1
cdr3_aa: CASSLGLAVSSSYNEQFF
cdr3_nt: TGTGCCAGCAGCTTAGGGCTAGCGGTCTCGAGCTCCTACAATGAGCAGTTCTTC

d_call: .
clone_size: once
cdr3_length: 14
v_call: TRBV4-1
j_call: TRBJ2-5
cdr3_aa: CASSQDHRGETQYF
cdr3_nt: TGCGCCAGCAGCCAAGACCACAGAGGGGAGACCCAGTACTTC

d_call: .
clone_size: .
cdr3_length: 14
v_call: TRBV7-2
j_call: TRBJ1-6
cdr3_aa: CASSSQGSNSPLHF
cdr3_nt: TGTGCCAGCAGCTCACAGGGTTCTAATTCACCCCTCCACTTT

d_call: .
clone_size: .
cdr3_length: 13
v_call: TRBV28
j_call: TRBJ2-7
cdr3_aa: CASRPVLAREQYF
cdr3_nt: TGTGCCAGCAGGCCGGTACTAGCTCGGGAGCAGTACTTC

d_call: TRBD1
clone_size: .
cdr3_length: 13
v_call: TRBV6-2/TRBV6-3
j_call: TRBJ1-6
cdr3_aa: CASSTTGDPPLHF
cdr3_nt: TGTGCCAGCAGTACGACAGGGGATCCACCCCTCCACTTT

d_call: TRBD2
clone_size: .
cdr3_length: 19
v_call: TRBV3-1/TRBV3-2
j_call: TRBJ2-3
cdr3_aa: CASSQVSLLAGDFTDTQYF
cdr3_nt: TGTGCCAGCAGCCAAGTATCTCTACTAGCGGGAGACTTCACAGATACGCAGTATTTT

d_call: .
clone_size: .
cdr3_length: 13
v_call: TRBV13
j_call: TRBJ1-1
cdr3_aa: CASSLGSGTEAFF
cdr3_nt: TGTGCCAGCAGCTTAGGTTCAGGGACTGAAGCTTTCTTT

d_call: TRBD1
clone_size: .
cdr3_length: 15
v_call: TRBV5-5
j_call: TRBJ1-1
cdr3_aa: CASSLSGQGRAEAFF
cdr3_nt: TGTGCCAGCAGCTTGTCGGGACAGGGGAGGGCTGAAGCTTTCTTT

d_call: TRBD2
clone_size: .
cdr3_length: 14
v_call: TRBV11-2
j_call: TRBJ2-1
cdr3_aa: CASSPGLAGNEQFF
cdr3_nt: TGTGCCAGCAGCCCAGGACTAGCCGGGAATGAGCAGTTCTTC

d_call: .
clone_size: .
cdr3_length: 15
v_call: TRBV27
j_call: TRBJ1-1
cdr3_aa: CASSLLGQSVTEAFF
cdr3_nt: TGTGCCAGCAGTCTCCTCGGACAGTCTGTAACTGAAGCTTTCTTT

d_call: TRBD2
clone_size: .
cdr3_length: 14
v_call: TRBV18
j_call: TRBJ2-7
cdr3_aa: CASSPGTSGDEQYF
cdr3_nt: TGTGCCAGCTCCCCCGGGACTAGCGGGGACGAGCAGTACTTC

d_call: TRBD2
clone_size: .
cdr3_length: 16
v_call: TRBV6-2/TRBV6-3
j_call: TRBJ2-5
cdr3_aa: CASSPQRGRAQETQYF
cdr3_nt: TGTGCCAGCAGCCCCCAGCGGGGGCGGGCCCAAGAGACCCAGTACTTC

d_call: .
clone_size: .
cdr3_length: 14
v_call: TRBV24-1
j_call: TRBJ2-2
cdr3_aa: CATSGESVTGELFF
cdr3_nt: TGTGCCACCAGTGGAGAGTCCGTAACCGGGGAGCTGTTTTTT

d_call: .
clone_size: once
cdr3_length: 12
v_call: TRBV3-1/TRBV3-2
j_call: TRBJ2-7
cdr3_aa: CASSQGQYEQYF
cdr3_nt: TGTGCCAGCAGCCAAGGACAATACGAGCAGTACTTC

d_call: .
clone_size: .
cdr3_length: 14
v_call: TRBV15
j_call: TRBJ1-4
cdr3_aa: CATSREEGGEKLFF
cdr3_nt: TGTGCCACCAGCAGAGAAGAGGGTGGTGAAAAACTGTTTTTT

d_call: .
clone_size: .
cdr3_length: 14
v_call: TRBV27
j_call: TRBJ1-5
cdr3_aa: CASSFRQGSQPQHF
cdr3_nt: TGTGCCAGCAGTTTTCGGCAGGGTAGTCAGCCCCAGCATTTT

d_call: .
clone_size: .
cdr3_length: 12
v_call: TRBV7-9
j_call: TRBJ2-1
cdr3_aa: CASTPGGNEQFF
cdr3_nt: TGTGCCAGCACGCCCGGAGGGAATGAGCAGTTCTTC

d_call: .
clone_size: .
cdr3_length: 14
v_call: TRBV6-1
j_call: TRBJ1-5
cdr3_aa: CASSEWGLNQPQHF
cdr3_nt: TGTGCCAGCAGTGAATGGGGACTAAATCAGCCCCAGCATTTT

d_call: TRBD2
clone_size: .
cdr3_length: 16
v_call: TRBV5-1
j_call: TRBJ2-1
cdr3_aa: CASSLVVGGLYNEQFF
cdr3_nt: TGCGCCAGCAGCTTGGTGGTGGGAGGGCTTTACAATGAGCAGTTCTTC

d_call: .
clone_size: .
cdr3_length: 15
v_call: TRBV24-1
j_call: TRBJ2-2
cdr3_aa: CATSDLRFGLRELFF
cdr3_nt: TGTGCCACCAGTGATTTGAGGTTCGGACTAAGGGAGCTGTTTTTT

d_call: TRBD1
clone_size: .
cdr3_length: 19
v_call: TRBV2
j_call: TRBJ1-4
cdr3_aa: CASSVFVPGQGAQNEKLFF
cdr3_nt: TGTGCCAGCAGTGTGTTTGTCCCGGGACAGGGGGCCCAAAATGAAAAACTGTTTTTT

d_call: .
clone_size: .
cdr3_length: 15
v_call: TRBV5-5
j_call: TRBJ2-1
cdr3_aa: CASSLVQRPYNEQFF
cdr3_nt: TGTGCCAGCAGCTTGGTCCAGCGACCCTACAATGAGCAGTTCTTC

d_call: TRBD2
clone_size: .
cdr3_length: 15
v_call: TRBV4-3
j_call: TRBJ2-4
cdr3_aa: CASSQDIAGLNIQYF
cdr3_nt: TGCGCCAGCAGCCAAGATATAGCGGGGTTAAACATTCAGTACTTC